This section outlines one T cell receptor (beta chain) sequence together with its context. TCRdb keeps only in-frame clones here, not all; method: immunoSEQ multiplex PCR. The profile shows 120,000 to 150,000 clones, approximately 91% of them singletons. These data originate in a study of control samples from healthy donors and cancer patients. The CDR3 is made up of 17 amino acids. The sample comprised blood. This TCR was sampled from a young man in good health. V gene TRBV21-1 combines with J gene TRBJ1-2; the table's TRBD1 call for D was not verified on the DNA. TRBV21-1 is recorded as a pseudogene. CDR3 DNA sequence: TGTGCCAGCAGCAAGGGTGGCCCCGGCAGGGGTTACCGCGGCTACACCTTC. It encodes CASSKGGPGRGYRGYTF.